This TCR beta chain was identified during a study of T-cell memory formation after mild COVID-19. CDR1 and CDR2 from the germline V gene are KGHDR and SFDVKD. The CDR3 is 16 amino acids. V trimming: 3 bases; J trimming: 4 bases; junction bases outside the gene matches: 9. MiXCR, run by TCRdb on the 5' RACE reads, gives a single entry per CDR3 protein. The table includes some 130,000 distinct CDR3 sequences, roughly 15% detected once. The clonotype originates from an adult woman who had mild COVID-19 (a few samples of this study predate the infection). Cell type and time point are not known. The V and J genes are TRBV24-1 and TRBJ2-5; 8 nucleotides match TRBD1. The sequencing sample was made of PBMCs or a T cell subset sorted from them (not recorded which). CDR3 DNA sequence: TGTGCCACCAGTGATGAGACAGGGGTTCCGGGAGAGACCCAGTACTTC. Amino acids: CATSDETGVPGETQYF.